A single T cell receptor (beta chain) is shown here with its context. These data come from a study of human T cells and chemical hapten exposure. V lost 3 bases and J lost 5, with 10 bases in between. Looked up from germline, CDR1 is DFQATT and CDR2 is SNEGSKA (reference sequence). CDR3 length: 13 residues. TCRdb called the RACE reads again in MiXCR, with one record for every CDR3 protein. This table holds fewer than 80,000 distinct CDR3 sequences, 8% to 13% found once. Described time point: patch test 3, about 24 weeks after DPC sensitization. Treatment of the sample: therapeutic diphenylcyclopropenone sensitization with weekly scalp DPC.

This clonotype was sampled from a woman younger than 45 with alopecia areata. Some clones in this sample may be carry-over from other donors' samples. The chain is built from TRBV20-1 and TRBJ1-4; D gene uncertain. This specimen was whole blood, taken in connection with sensitization to the hapten diphenylcyclopropenone (DPC). The DNA of the CDR3 is TGCAGTGCTAGTGTCAGGATGAATGAAAAACTGTTTTTT. Translation gives CSASVRMNEKLFF.